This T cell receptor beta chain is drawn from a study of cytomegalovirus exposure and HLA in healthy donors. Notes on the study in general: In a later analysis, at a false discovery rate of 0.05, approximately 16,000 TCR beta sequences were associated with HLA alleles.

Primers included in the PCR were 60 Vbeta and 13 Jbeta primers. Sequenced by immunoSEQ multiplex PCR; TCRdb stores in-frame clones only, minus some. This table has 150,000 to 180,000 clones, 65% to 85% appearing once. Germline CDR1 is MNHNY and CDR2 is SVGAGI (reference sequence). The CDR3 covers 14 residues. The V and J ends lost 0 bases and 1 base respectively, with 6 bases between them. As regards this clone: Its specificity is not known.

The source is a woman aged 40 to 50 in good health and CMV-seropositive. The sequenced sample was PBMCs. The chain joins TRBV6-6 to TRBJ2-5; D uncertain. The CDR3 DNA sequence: TGTGCCAGCAGTTACTCTGGCTTCCAAGAGACCCAGTACTTC. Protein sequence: CASSYSGFQETQYF.